Described below is a single T cell receptor (beta chain) sequence and its context. Per the study methods: Estimates of nucleated cell counts were drawn from the amplification of reference gene primers. TCRdb's copy holds only in-frame clones and misses some; the assay was immunoSEQ multiplex PCR. V, J and clone size were drawn from that table, and D and trimming were deduced from the DNA. The table lists over 90,000 clones, around 90% of them singletons. This entry comes from a study of blood T cell repertoires in COVID-19. Study-wide background: The origin of the acute and convalescent COVID-19 samples was the United States, Italy and Spain. The analysed material was cDNA or gDNA that came from T cells, B-cell-depleted T cells, or PBMCs.

From germline, CDR1 is SSHAT and CDR2 FNYEAQ (reference sequence). CDR3 length: 15 amino acids. V trimming: 5 bases; J trimming: 4 bases; junction bases outside the gene matches: 9. The chain joins TRBV7-7 to TRBJ2-5; TRBD2 aligns across 8 bases. Sequencing used peripheral blood. The clonotype comes from a human donor in a cohort sampled during active COVID-19. The CDR3 nucleotides read TGTGCCAGCAGCCCAAATCCTCTAGCGGGAGAGACCCAGTACTTC. Translating gives CASSPNPLAGETQYF. Complete variable domain (other parts from reference TRBV7-7 and TRBJ2-5): GAGVSQSPRYKVTKRGQDVTLRCDPISSHATLYWYQQALGQGPEFLTYFNYEAQPDKSGLPSDRFSAERPEGSISTLTIQRTEQRDSAMYRCASSPNPLAGETQYFGPGTRLLVL.